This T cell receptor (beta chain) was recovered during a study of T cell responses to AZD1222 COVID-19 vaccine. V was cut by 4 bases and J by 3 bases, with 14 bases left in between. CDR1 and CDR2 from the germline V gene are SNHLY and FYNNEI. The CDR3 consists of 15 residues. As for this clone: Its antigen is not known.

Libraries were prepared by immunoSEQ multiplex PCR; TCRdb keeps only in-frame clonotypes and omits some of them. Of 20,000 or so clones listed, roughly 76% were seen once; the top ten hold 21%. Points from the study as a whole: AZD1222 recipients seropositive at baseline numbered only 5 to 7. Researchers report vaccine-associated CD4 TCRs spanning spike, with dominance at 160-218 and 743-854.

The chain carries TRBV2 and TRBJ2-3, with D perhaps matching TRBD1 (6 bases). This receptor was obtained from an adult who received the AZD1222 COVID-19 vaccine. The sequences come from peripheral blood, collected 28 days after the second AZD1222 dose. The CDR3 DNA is TGTGCCAGCAGTGTCGAAGGGGGAGAAACAGATACGCAGTATTTT. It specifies CASSVEGGETDTQYF.